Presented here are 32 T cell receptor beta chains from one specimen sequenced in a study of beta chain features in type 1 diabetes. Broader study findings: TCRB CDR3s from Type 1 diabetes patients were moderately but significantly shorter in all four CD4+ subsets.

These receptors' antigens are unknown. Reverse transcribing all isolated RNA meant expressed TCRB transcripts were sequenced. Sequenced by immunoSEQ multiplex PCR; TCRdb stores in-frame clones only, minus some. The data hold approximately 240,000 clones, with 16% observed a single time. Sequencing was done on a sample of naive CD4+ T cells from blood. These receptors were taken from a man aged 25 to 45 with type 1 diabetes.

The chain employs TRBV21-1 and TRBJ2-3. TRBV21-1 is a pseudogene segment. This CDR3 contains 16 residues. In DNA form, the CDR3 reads TGTGCCAGCAGCAAGGGACGGGACCGCTGCACAGATACGCAGTATTTT. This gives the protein CASSKGRDRCTDTQYF.

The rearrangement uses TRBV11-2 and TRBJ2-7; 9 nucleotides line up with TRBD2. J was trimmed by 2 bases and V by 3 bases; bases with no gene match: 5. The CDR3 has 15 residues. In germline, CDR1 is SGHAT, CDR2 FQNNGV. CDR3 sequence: CASSLTSGAPYEQYF. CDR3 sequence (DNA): TGTGCCAGCAGCTTGACTAGCGGAGCACCCTACGAGCAGTACTTC.

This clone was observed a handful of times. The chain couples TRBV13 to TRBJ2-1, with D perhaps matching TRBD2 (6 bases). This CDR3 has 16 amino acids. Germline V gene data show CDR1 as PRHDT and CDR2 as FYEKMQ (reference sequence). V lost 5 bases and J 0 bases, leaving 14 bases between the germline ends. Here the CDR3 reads CASSPRGGSSYNEQFF. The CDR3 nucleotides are TGTGCCAGCAGCCCCCGAGGAGGGAGCTCCTACAATGAGCAGTTCTTC.

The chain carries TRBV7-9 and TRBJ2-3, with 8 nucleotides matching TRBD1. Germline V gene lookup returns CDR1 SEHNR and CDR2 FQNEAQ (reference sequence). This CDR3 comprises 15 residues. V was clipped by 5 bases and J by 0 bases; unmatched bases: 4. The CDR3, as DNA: TGTGCCAGCAGCGCGACAGGGGTTAGCACAGATACGCAGTATTTT. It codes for CASSATGVSTDTQYF.

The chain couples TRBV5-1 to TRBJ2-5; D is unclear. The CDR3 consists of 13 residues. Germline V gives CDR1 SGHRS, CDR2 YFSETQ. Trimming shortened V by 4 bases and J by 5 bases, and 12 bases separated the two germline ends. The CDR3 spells CASSVGWSETQYF. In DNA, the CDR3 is TGCGCCAGCAGCGTCGGCTGGTCGGAGACCCAGTACTTC.

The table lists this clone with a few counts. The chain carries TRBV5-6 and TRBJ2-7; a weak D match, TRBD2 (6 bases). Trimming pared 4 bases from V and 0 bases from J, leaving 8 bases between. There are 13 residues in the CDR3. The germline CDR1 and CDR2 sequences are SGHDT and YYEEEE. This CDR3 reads CASSRGTSYEQYF. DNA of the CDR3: TGTGCCAGCAGCCGGGGGACCTCCTACGAGCAGTACTTC.

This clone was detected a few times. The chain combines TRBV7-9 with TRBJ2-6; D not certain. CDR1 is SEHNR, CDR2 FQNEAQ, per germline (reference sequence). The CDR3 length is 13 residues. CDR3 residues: CVIPDSGANVLTF. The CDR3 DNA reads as TGTGTGATACCCGACTCTGGGGCCAACGTCCTGACTTTC.

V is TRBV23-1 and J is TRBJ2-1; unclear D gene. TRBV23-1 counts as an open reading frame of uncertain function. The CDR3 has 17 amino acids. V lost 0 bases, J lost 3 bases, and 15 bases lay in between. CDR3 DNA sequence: TGCGCCAGCAGTCAATCTGCGCTAGAGAATTTCTACAATGAGCAGTTCTTC. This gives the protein CASSQSALENFYNEQFF.

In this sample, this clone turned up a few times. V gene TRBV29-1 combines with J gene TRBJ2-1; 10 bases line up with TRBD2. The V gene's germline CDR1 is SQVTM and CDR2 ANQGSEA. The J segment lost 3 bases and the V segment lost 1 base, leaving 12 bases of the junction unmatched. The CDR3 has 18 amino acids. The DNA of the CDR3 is TGCAGCGTTGAAGTGAGGGCAGCGGGAGGGCCGGGCTACAATGAGCAGTTCTTC. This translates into CSVEVRAAGGPGYNEQFF.

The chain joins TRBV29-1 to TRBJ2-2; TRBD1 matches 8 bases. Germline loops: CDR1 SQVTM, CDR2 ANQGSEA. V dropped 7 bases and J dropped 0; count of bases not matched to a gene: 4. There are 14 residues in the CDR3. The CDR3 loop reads CSAHRGSNTGELFF. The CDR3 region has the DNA TGCAGCGCCCACAGGGGGTCGAACACCGGGGAGCTGTTTTTT.

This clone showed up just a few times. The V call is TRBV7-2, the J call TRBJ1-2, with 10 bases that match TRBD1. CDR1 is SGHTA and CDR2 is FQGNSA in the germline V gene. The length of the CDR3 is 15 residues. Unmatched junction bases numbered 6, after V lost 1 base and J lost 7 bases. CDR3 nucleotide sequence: TGTGCCAGCAGCTTAGACGGCGGGACAGGGGCTGGCTACACCTTC. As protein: CASSLDGGTGAGYTF.

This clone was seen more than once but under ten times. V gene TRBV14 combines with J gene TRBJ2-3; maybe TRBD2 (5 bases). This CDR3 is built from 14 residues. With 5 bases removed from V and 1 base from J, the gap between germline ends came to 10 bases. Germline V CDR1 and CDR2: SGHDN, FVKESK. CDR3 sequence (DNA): TGTGCCAGCAGCGGAGGATGGGGCACAGATACGCAGTATTTT. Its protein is CASSGGWGTDTQYF. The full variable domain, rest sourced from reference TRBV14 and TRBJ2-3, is EAGVTQFPSHSVIEKGQTVTLRCDPISGHDNLYWYRRVMGKEIKFLLHFVKESKQDESGMPNNRFLAERTGGTYSTLKVQPAELEDSGVYFCASSGGWGTDTQYFGPGTRLTVL.

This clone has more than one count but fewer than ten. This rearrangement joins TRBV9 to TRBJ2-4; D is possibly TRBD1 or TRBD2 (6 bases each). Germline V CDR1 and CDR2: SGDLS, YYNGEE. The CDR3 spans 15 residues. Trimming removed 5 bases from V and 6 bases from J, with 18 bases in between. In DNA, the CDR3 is TGTGCCAGCAGTCTAGGGGGGCTAGCCGCAAACATTCAGTACTTC. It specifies CASSLGGLAANIQYF. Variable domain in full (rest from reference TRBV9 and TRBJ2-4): DSGVTQTPKHLITATGQRVTLRCSPRSGDLSVYWYQQSLDQGLQFLIQYYNGEERAKGNILERFSAQQFPDLHSELNLSSLELGDSALYFCASSLGGLAANIQYFGAGTRLSVL.

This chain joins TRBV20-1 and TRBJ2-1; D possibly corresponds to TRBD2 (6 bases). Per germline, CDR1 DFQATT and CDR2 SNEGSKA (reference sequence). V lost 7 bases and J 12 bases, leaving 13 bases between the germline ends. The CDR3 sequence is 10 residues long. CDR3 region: CSGGVGWQFF. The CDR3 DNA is TGCAGTGGCGGGGTGGGTTGGCAGTTCTTC.

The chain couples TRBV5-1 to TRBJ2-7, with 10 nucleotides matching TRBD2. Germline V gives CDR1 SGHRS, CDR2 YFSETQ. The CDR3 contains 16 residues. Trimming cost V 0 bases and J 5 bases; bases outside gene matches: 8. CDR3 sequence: CASSLETSGFRNEQYF. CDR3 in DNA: TGCGCCAGCAGCTTGGAGACTAGCGGGTTCCGTAACGAGCAGTACTTC.

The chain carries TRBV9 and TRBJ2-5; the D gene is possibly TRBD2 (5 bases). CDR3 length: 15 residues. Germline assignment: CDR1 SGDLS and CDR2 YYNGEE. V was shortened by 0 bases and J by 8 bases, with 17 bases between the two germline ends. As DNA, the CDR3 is TGTGCCAGCAGCGTAGGAGGCACAGACGGAGGAACCCAGTACTTC. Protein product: CASSVGGTDGGTQYF.

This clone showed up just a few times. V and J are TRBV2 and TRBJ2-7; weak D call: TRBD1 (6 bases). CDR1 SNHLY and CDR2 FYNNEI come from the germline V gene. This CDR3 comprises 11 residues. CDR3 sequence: CTSGASYEQYF. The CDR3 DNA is TGTACGTCAGGGGCATCCTACGAGCAGTACTTC.

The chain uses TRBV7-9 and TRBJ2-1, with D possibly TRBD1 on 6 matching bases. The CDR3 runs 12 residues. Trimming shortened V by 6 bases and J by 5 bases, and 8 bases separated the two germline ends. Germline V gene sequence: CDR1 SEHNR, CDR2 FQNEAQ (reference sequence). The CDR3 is CASRYRDNEQFF. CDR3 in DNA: TGTGCCAGCAGGTACAGGGACAATGAGCAGTTCTTC.

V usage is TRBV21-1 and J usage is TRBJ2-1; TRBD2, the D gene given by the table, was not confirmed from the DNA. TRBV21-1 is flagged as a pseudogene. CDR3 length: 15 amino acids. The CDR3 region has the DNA TGTGCCAGCAGCAAAATCCCTACCGGGATCAATGAGCAGTTCTTC. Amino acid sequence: CASSKIPTGINEQFF.

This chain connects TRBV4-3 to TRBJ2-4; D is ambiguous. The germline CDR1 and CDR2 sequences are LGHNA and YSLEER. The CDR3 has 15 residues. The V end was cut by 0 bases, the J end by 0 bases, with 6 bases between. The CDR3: CASSQDWAAKNIQYF. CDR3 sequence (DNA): TGCGCCAGCAGCCAAGATTGGGCAGCCAAAAACATTCAGTACTTC.

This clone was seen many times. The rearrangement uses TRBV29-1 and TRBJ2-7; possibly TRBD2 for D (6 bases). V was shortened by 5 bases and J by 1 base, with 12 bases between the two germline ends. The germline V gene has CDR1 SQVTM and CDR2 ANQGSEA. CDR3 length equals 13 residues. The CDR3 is CSVWYGLSYEQYF. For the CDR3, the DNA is TGCAGCGTTTGGTACGGACTATCCTACGAGCAGTACTTC.

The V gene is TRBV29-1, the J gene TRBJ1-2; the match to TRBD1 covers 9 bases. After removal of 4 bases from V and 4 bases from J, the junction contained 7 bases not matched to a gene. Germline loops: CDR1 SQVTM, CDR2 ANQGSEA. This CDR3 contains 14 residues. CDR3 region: CSVGDRERVYGYTF. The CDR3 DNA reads TGCAGCGTTGGGGACAGGGAGAGAGTCTATGGCTACACCTTC. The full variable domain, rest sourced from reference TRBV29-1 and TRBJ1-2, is SAVISQKPSRDICQRGTSLTIQCQVDSQVTMMFWYRQQPGQSLTLIATANQGSEATYESGFVIDKFPISRPNLTFSTLTVSNMSPEDSSIYLCSVGDRERVYGYTFGSGTRLTVV.

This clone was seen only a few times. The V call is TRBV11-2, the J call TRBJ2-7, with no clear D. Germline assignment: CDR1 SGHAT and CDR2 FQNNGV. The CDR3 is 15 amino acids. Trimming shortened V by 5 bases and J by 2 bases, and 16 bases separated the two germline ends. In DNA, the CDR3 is TGTGCCAGCAGCCCCTCCTCCGGGTTACCCTACGAGCAGTACTTC. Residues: CASSPSSGLPYEQYF. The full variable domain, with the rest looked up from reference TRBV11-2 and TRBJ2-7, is EAGVAQSPRYKIIEKRQSVAFWCNPISGHATLYWYQQILGQGPKLLIQFQNNGVVDDSQLPKDRFSAERLKGVDSTLKIQPAKLEDSAVYLCASSPSSGLPYEQYFGPGTRLTVT.

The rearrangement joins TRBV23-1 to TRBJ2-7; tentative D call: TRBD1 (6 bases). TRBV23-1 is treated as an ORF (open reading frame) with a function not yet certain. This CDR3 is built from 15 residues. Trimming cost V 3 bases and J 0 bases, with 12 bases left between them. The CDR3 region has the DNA TGCGCCAGCAGTCAGAGGGACACCGTCTCCTACGAGCAGTACTTC. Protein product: CASSQRDTVSYEQYF.

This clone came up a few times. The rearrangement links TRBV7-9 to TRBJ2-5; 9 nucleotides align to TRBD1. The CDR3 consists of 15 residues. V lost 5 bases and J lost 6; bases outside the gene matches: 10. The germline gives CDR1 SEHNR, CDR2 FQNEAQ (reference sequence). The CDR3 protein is CASSPRRTGEKTQYF. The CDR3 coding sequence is TGTGCCAGCAGCCCGAGACGGACAGGGGAAAAGACCCAGTACTTC.

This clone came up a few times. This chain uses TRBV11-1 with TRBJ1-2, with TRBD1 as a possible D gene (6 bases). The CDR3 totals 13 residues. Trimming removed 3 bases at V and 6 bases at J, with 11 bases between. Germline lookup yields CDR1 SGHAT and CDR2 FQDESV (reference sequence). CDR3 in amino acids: CASSFGQQNGYTF. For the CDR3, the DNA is TGTGCCAGCAGCTTTGGACAGCAAAATGGCTACACCTTC. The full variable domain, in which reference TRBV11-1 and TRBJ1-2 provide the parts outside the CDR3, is EAEVAQSPRYKITEKSQAVAFWCDPISGHATLYWYRQILGQGPELLVQFQDESVVDDSQLPKDRFSAERLKGVDSTLKIQPAELGDSAMYLCASSFGQQNGYTFGSGTRLTVV.

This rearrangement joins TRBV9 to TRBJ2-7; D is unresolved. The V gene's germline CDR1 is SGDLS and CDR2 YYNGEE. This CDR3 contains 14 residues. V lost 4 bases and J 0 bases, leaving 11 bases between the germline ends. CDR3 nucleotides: TGTGCCAGCAGCCCGACCGAGCCCTCCTACGAGCAGTACTTC. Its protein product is CASSPTEPSYEQYF.

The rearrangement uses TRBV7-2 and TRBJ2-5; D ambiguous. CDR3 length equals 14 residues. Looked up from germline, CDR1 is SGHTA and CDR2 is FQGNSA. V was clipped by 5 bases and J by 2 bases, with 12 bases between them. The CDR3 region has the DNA TGTGCCAGCAGCCCTGAGGCAGTGCAAGAGACCCAGTACTTC. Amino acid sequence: CASSPEAVQETQYF. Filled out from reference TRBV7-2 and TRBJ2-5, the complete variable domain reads GAGVSQSPSNKVTEKGKDVELRCDPISGHTALYWYRQSLGQGLEFLIYFQGNSAPDKSGLPSDRFSAERTGGSVSTLTIQRTQQEDSAVYLCASSPEAVQETQYFGPGTRLLVL.

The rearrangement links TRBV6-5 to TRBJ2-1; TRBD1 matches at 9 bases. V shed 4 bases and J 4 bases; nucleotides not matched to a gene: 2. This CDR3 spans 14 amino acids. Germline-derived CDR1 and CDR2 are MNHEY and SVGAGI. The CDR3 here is CASSLGQGYNEQFF. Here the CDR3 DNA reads TGTGCCAGCAGTTTAGGACAGGGGTACAATGAGCAGTTCTTC.

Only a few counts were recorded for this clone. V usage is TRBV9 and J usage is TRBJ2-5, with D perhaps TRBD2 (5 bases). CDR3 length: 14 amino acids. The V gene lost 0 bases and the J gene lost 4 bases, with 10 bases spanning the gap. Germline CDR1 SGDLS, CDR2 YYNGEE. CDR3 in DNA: TGTGCCAGCAGCGTAGGTGGACTGGGAGAGACCCAGTACTTC. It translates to CASSVGGLGETQYF.

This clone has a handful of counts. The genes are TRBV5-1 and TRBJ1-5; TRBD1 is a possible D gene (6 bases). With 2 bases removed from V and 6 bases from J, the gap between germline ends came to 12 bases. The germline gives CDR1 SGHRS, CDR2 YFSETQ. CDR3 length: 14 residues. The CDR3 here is CASSFAGEGQPQHF. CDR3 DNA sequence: TGCGCCAGCAGCTTTGCAGGGGAAGGTCAGCCCCAGCATTTT.

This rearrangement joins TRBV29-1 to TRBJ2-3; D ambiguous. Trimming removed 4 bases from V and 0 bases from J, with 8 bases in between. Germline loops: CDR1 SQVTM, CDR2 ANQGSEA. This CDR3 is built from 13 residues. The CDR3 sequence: CSVVLFSTDTQYF. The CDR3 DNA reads TGCAGCGTTGTACTATTCAGCACAGATACGCAGTATTTT.